A selection of T cell receptor beta chains follows, all from one sample in a study of T cell responses to AZD1222 COVID-19 vaccine. Measured with immunoSEQ multiplex PCR; TCRdb has only the in-frame clones, and not every one. The data hold about 130,000 clones, with roughly 85% observed a single time. This material consisted of peripheral blood, taken 28 days after the second AZD1222 dose. Receptors were obtained from an adult who received the AZD1222 COVID-19 vaccine. Each CDR3 is given with its conserved first and last residue. Fields, in order: V gene, CDR3 protein.

TRBV28	CASSLEWGFGEQFF
TRBV18	CASSQTDMNTEAFF
TRBV11-2	CASSLGWGVETEAFF
TRBV5-1	CASSTGQASTDTQYF
TRBV5-8	CASSKTHSDGYTF
TRBV30	CAWRTGTASYEQYF
TRBV10-3	CAISESDGGNTIYF
TRBV29-1	CSVEDGTGYTF
TRBV5-5	CASSLPGLNYEQYF
TRBV5-1	CASSFTGELTGELFF
TRBV9	CASSVRQGDNEQFF
TRBV24-1	CATSEWRGSTGELFF
TRBV5-4	CASSLPPGFGKTF
TRBV7-3	CASSLTPELGLAIQSEQFF
TRBV5-1	CASSRTENTEAFF
TRBV11-3	CASSSYRETGELFF
TRBV24-1	CATSDSGLETQYF
TRBV10-3	CAITRSSDYGYTF
TRBV11-2	CASSLGVRGTNEKLFF
TRBV2	CASSGVGANTDTQYF
TRBV7-2	CASSLGQVSYGYTF
TRBV10-1	CASRSSGTGVTEAFF